This passage covers 4 T cell receptor beta chains from one sample sequenced in a study of spatial heterogeneity in lung cancer. General observations from the study: Tumoral mutation counts were tracked by counts of expanded intratumoral alpha and beta TCRs.

Time point reported: sample taken at primary tumor resection. Antigens of these TCRs are unknown. TCRdb re-derived calls from the 5' RACE reads in MiXCR, one entry per CDR3 protein. The sample comprises more than 20,000 distinct CDR3 sequences, 2.8% of which are singletons, and approximately 7.7% rests with the top ten. Sequenced here: lung tumor tissue, sampled at surgery. These receptors all stem from a male donor with early-stage non-small cell lung cancer.

This clonotype was counted many times. CDR3 DNA sequence: TGTGCCAGCAGTTACTCTGCTAGCGGGACTGACTCCTACGAGCAGTACTTC. Protein: CASSYSASGTDSYEQYF. J is TRBJ2-7 and V is TRBV6-5; 9 positions match TRBD2. CDR1 and CDR2 from the germline V gene are MNHEY and SVGAGI. With V trimmed by 0 bases and J by 0 bases, 6 bases remained unmatched. The CDR3 is 17 residues long.

This clonotype was counted many times. The rearrangement uses TRBV5-1 and TRBJ1-1; D is uncertain. V was pared by 1 base and J by 1 base, with 8 bases between. This CDR3 region has 14 residues. Germline-derived CDR1 and CDR2 are SGHRS and YFSETQ. CDR3 in DNA: TGCGCCAGCAGCTTGTCGCAGACGAACACTGAAGCTTTCTTT. It encodes CASSLSQTNTEAFF. Using reference TRBV5-1 and TRBJ1-1 for the parts outside the CDR3, the full variable domain is KAGVTQTPRYLIKTRGQQVTLSCSPISGHRSVSWYQQTPGQGLQFLFEYFSETQRNKGNFPGRFSGRQFSNSRSEMNVSTLELGDSALYLCASSLSQTNTEAFFGQGTRLTVV.

The sample holds many counts of this clonotype. The CDR3 spells CASSLEAATDTQYF. For the CDR3, the DNA is TGCGCCAGCAGCTTGGAGGCGGCCACAGATACGCAGTATTTT. The chain couples TRBV5-1 to TRBJ2-3; D call uncertain. The germline V and J ends were trimmed by 0 bases and 2 bases, with 7 bases remaining between them. From germline, CDR1 is SGHRS and CDR2 YFSETQ. This CDR3 has 14 amino acids.

Ten or more counts support this clonotype. The chain links TRBV4-1 to TRBJ1-4, with D possibly TRBD1 on 6 matching bases. CDR1 is MGHRA, CDR2 YSYEKL, per germline. V was trimmed by 0 bases and J by 0 bases, leaving 14 bases between them. The CDR3 runs 18 residues. The CDR3 sequence: CASSQERAKGATNEKLFF. The CDR3 nucleotides are TGCGCCAGCAGCCAAGAAAGGGCAAAGGGGGCAACTAATGAAAAACTGTTTTTT.